This TCR beta chain stems from a study of shared clonotypes between healthy human individuals. Naivety among CD8 cells was defined by CD45RO negativity and positive CCR7 selection, thereby excluding terminally differentiated effector memory CD45RA+ cells. Study conclusions and caveats: The study found lower generation probabilities in non-shared clonotypes than in those shared by all four donors.

A remark on this clone: The antigen remains unidentified.

Sorted-subset replicate PCRs used approximately 190 ng of genomic DNA. This amount corresponded to 30,000 to 35,000 T cell genomes. Method: immunoSEQ multiplex PCR; TCRdb's copy keeps in-frame clones and lacks some. This table has approximately 1.9 million clones, 90% to 95% appearing once. The CDR3 contains 15 residues. The germline CDR1 and CDR2 sequences are SGDLS and YYNGEE. The trim removed 3 bases at V and 6 bases at J, leaving 10 bases unmatched. Sequencing input: naive CD8+ T cells from PBMCs. The rearrangement links TRBV9 to TRBJ2-7; TRBD1 matches at 9 bases. The TCR was taken from a man aged 18 to 30 in good health. Some clones in this sample may be carry-over from other donors' samples. Here the CDR3 reads CASSAYRGQWGEQYF. The CDR3 DNA follows: TGTGCCAGCAGCGCGTACAGGGGGCAATGGGGCGAGCAGTACTTC.